Listed below are T cell receptor beta chains from one sample, sequenced in a study. MiXCR, run by TCRdb on the 5' RACE reads, gives a single entry per CDR3 protein. The sample lists under 5,500 distinct CDR3 sequences; just over 70% were seen once. Specimen: naive CD4+ T cells sorted from blood. These TCRs come from a female donor with breast cancer. Each CDR3 is given with its conserved first and last residue. A D gene is named only where the DNA matches it firmly. Expanded clones are given a class, and other clones once, few, many or no size at all.

clone_size	d_call	v_call	j_call	cdr3_aa	cdr3_nt
NA	TRBD1	TRBV20-1	TRBJ2-3	CSASGKGAGTDTQYF	TGCAGTGCTAGCGGGAAGGGGGCAGGGACAGATACGCAGTATTTT
NA	NA	TRBV27	TRBJ2-5	CDSSLRVSETQYF	TGTGACAGCAGTTTAAGAGTTTCAGAGACCCAGTACTTC
few	NA	TRBV5-1	TRBJ2-3	CASRAEADTQYF	TGCGCCAGCCGTGCGGAGGCAGATACGCAGTATTTT
few	NA	TRBV5-1	TRBJ2-7	CASSLDLYF	TGCGCCAGCAGCTTGGATCTGTACTTC
NA	TRBD1	TRBV11-2	TRBJ2-2	CASSLLPGQAYTGELFF	TGTGCCAGCAGCCTACTACCGGGACAGGCGTACACCGGGGAGCTGTTTTTT
NA	NA	TRBV4-2	TRBJ2-1	CASSFRIGNEQFF	TGTGCCAGCAGCTTCAGGATTGGGAATGAGCAGTTCTTC
NA	NA	TRBV12-3/TRBV12-4	TRBJ1-2	CASSPSAVGRGYGYTF	TGTGCCAGCAGCCCCTCTGCGGTTGGTAGGGGATACGGCTATACCTTC
NA	TRBD2	TRBV20-1	TRBJ2-7	CSARDPERGPYEQYF	TGCAGTGCTAGAGATCCAGAGCGGGGTCCCTACGAGCAGTACTTC
NA	TRBD2	TRBV7-9	TRBJ2-3	CASSTRTSGDTQYF	TGTGCCAGCAGCACTCGGACTAGCGGGGATACGCAGTATTTT
NA	TRBD1	TRBV7-3	TRBJ2-1	CASSLDRSRNEQFF	TGTGCCAGCAGCTTGGACAGGTCCCGCAATGAGCAGTTCTTC
few	NA	TRBV6-5	TRBJ2-7	CASNDPGAGYEQYF	TGTGCCAGCAATGACCCGGGGGCCGGGTACGAGCAGTACTTC
NA	TRBD2	TRBV10-3	TRBJ2-3	CAIRTSDTDTQYF	TGTGCCATCAGGACTAGCGACACAGATACGCAGTATTTT
few	TRBD2	TRBV24-1	TRBJ2-3	CATSDPEGSGRDTQYF	TGTGCCACCAGTGACCCCGAAGGTAGCGGGAGGGATACGCAGTATTTT
NA	TRBD1	TRBV6-6	TRBJ1-4	CASSPSGQGENEKLFF	TGTGCCAGCAGTCCCTCCGGACAGGGGGAAAATGAAAAACTGTTTTTT
NA	NA	TRBV29-1	TRBJ1-1	CSVTQDRNTEAFF	TGCAGCGTTACTCAGGACAGGAACACTGAAGCTTTCTTT
NA	TRBD2	TRBV7-2	TRBJ2-4	CASSTGLAAKNIQYF	TGTGCCAGCAGTACCGGACTAGCGGCCAAAAACATTCAGTACTTC
NA	NA	TRBV6-1	TRBJ2-5	CASSVSYSGTQYF	TGTGCCAGCAGTGTTTCATACTCTGGGACCCAGTACTTC
NA	NA	TRBV12-3/TRBV12-4	TRBJ2-3	CASSFGGFDTQYF	TGTGCCAGCAGTTTCGGTGGGTTTGATACGCAGTATTTT
NA	NA	TRBV20-1	TRBJ2-7	CSATDRSYEQYF	TGCAGTGCTACCGACAGGTCCTACGAGCAGTACTTC
NA	NA	TRBV29-1	TRBJ2-3	CSVVGGLTDTQYF	TGCAGCGTTGTTGGAGGCCTCACAGATACGCAGTATTTT
NA	TRBD2	TRBV7-2	TRBJ2-1	CASSLGLAGLNEQFF	TGTGCCAGCAGCTTAGGTCTAGCGGGCCTCAATGAGCAGTTCTTC
NA	TRBD2	TRBV7-2	TRBJ2-3	CASSLFRTSDNTNTQYF	TGTGCCAGCAGCCTTTTCCGGACTAGCGACAACACAAATACGCAGTATTTT
NA	NA	TRBV6-4	TRBJ1-1	CASREQGGHTKAFF	TGTGCCAGCAGGGAGCAGGGAGGGCACACTAAAGCTTTCTTT
NA	NA	TRBV7-2	TRBJ2-7	CASSLSGYEQYF	TGTGCCAGCAGCTTATCGGGCTACGAGCAGTACTTC
NA	TRBD2	TRBV5-1	TRBJ2-1	CASSGTPGTSGRNEQFF	TGCGCCAGCAGCGGCACTCCCGGGACTAGCGGGAGAAATGAGCAGTTCTTC
NA	NA	TRBV2	TRBJ1-2	CASRAQGFAYGYTF	TGTGCCAGCAGAGCACAGGGATTCGCCTATGGCTACACCTTC
once	TRBD2	TRBV5-1	TRBJ2-7	CASSLPGTSGRTEQYF	TGCGCCAGCAGCTTACCTGGGACTAGCGGGAGAACCGAGCAGTACTTC
NA	TRBD2	TRBV20-1	TRBJ2-5	CSVPTGRDRETQYF	TGCAGTGTCCCCACCGGGAGGGATAGGGAGACCCAGTACTTC
NA	NA	TRBV5-1	TRBJ2-7	CASSPGTQSYEQYF	TGCGCCAGCAGCCCCGGGACCCAGTCTTACGAGCAGTACTTC
NA	NA	TRBV11-2	TRBJ2-7	CASNVGGYEQYF	TGTGCCAGCAATGTTGGGGGATACGAGCAGTACTTC
once	NA	TRBV12-3/TRBV12-4	TRBJ2-5	CASQRGSGETQYF	TGTGCCAGCCAAAGGGGGTCGGGGGAGACCCAGTACTTC
NA	NA	TRBV10-2	TRBJ1-1	CASNGLLNTEAFF	TGCGCCAGCAATGGACTCCTGAACACTGAAGCTTTCTTT
few	NA	TRBV5-1	TRBJ1-1	CASSPGTVNTEAFF	TGCGCCAGCAGCCCCGGGACGGTGAACACTGAAGCTTTCTTT
few	NA	TRBV6-6	TRBJ2-1	CASRSRGDNEQFF	TGTGCCAGCAGGTCCCGAGGGGACAATGAGCAGTTCTTC
NA	NA	TRBV5-1	TRBJ1-6	CASSSGQNNSPLHF	TGCGCCAGCAGCTCAGGACAGAATAATTCACCCCTCCACTTT
NA	TRBD2	TRBV7-9	TRBJ2-5	CASSLSGGVETQYF	TGTGCCAGCAGCTTATCCGGGGGGGTTGAGACCCAGTACTTC
NA	NA	TRBV3-1	TRBJ1-2	CASSQGGRPAYGYTF	TGTGCCAGCAGCCAAGGTGGCCGACCCGCTTATGGCTACACCTTC
NA	NA	TRBV5-6	TRBJ2-1	CASSHRDWAIF	TGTGCCAGCAGCCACCGGGACTGGGCCATCTTC
NA	TRBD1	TRBV10-3	TRBJ2-7	CAISRQGEAYEQYF	TGTGCCATCAGCAGACAGGGGGAAGCTTACGAGCAGTACTTC
NA	TRBD2	TRBV12-3/TRBV12-4	TRBJ2-4	CASSFSGIAGAKNIQYF	TGTGCCAGCAGTTTTTCCGGGATAGCGGGAGCCAAAAACATTCAGTACTTC
NA	TRBD1	TRBV20-1	TRBJ2-7	CSADRGPAYEQYF	TGCAGTGCTGACAGGGGCCCGGCCTACGAGCAGTACTTC
NA	TRBD2	TRBV12-3/TRBV12-4	TRBJ2-5	CASSPRAGGPETQYF	TGTGCCAGCAGTCCCAGAGCGGGGGGGCCGGAGACCCAGTACTTC
few	NA	TRBV4-1	TRBJ2-7	CASSQDEDGSYEQYF	TGCGCTAGCAGCCAAGATGAAGACGGATCCTACGAGCAGTACTTC
once	NA	TRBV6-5	TRBJ2-1	CASSYLPPGAGGYNEQFF	TGTGCCAGCAGTTACTTACCCCCAGGGGCAGGGGGGTACAATGAGCAGTTCTTC
NA	NA	TRBV5-1	TRBJ2-7	CASSLGVTSYEQYF	TGCGCCAGCAGCTTGGGGGTCACCTCCTACGAGCAGTACTTC
NA	NA	TRBV3-1	TRBJ1-1	CASSRTANTEAFF	TGTGCCAGCAGCCGGACAGCGAACACTGAAGCTTTCTTT
once	NA	TRBV2	TRBJ1-5	CASRTDSVDQPQHF	TGTGCCAGCAGGACGGACAGCGTGGATCAGCCCCAGCATTTT
NA	TRBD1	TRBV20-1	TRBJ1-3	CSASPFGQGARNTIYF	TGCAGTGCTAGTCCATTCGGACAGGGGGCTAGAAACACCATATATTTT